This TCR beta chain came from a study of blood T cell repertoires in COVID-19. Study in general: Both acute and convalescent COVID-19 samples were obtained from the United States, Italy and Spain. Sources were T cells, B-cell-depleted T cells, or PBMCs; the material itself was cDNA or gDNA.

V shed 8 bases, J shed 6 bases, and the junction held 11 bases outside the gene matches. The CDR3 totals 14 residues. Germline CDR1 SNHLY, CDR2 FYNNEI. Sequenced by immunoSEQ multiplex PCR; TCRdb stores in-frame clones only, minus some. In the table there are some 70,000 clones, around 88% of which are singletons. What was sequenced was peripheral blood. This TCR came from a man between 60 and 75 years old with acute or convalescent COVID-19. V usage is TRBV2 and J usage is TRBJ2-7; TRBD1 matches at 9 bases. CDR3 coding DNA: TGTGCCAGCGGGGAGGGACAGGGTTTTGGCGAGCAGTACTTC. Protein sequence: CASGEGQGFGEQYF. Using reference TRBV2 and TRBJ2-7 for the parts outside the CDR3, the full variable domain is EPEVTQTPSHQVTQMGQEVILRCVPISNHLYFYWYRQILGQKVEFLVSFYNNEISEKSEIFDDQFSVERPDGSNFTLKIRSTKLEDSAMYFCASGEGQGFGEQYFGPGTRLTVT.